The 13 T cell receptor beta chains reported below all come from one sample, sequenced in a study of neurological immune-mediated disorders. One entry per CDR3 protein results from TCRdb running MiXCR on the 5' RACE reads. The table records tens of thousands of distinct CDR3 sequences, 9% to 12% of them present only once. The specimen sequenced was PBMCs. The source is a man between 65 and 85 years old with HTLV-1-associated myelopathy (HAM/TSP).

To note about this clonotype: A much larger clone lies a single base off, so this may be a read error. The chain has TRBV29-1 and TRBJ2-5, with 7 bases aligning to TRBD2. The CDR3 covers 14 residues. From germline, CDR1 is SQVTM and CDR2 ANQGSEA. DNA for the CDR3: TGCAGCGTTGTGGGCAGGGAGGGTAGGGAGACCAAGTACTTC. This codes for CSVVGREGRETKYF.

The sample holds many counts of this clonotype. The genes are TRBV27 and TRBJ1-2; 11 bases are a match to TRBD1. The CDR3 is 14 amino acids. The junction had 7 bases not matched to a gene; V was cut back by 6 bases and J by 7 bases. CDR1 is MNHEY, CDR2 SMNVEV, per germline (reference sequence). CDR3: CASSRGQGAFGYTF. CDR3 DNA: TGTGCCAGCAGCCGCGGACAGGGGGCTTTTGGCTACACCTTC.

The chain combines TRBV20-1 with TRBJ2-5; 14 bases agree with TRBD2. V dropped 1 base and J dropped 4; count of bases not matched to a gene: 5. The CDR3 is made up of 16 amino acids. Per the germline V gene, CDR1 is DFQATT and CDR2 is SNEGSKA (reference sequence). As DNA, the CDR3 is TGCAGTGCTAGAGGACTAGCGGGAGGGCCCCCAGAGACCCAGTACTTC. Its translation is CSARGLAGGPPETQYF.

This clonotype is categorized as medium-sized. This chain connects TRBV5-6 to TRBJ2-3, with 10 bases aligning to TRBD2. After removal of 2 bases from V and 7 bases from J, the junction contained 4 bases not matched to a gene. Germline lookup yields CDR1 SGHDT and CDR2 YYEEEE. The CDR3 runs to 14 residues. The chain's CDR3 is CASSFSGRFHTQYF. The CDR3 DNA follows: TGTGCCAGCAGCTTTAGCGGGAGGTTCCATACGCAGTATTTT.

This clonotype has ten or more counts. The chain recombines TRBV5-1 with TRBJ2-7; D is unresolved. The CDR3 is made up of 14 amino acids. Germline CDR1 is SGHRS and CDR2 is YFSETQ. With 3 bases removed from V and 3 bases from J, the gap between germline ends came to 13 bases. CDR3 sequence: CASSSIPGNYEQYF. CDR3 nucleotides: TGCGCCAGCAGCTCGATCCCCGGTAACTACGAGCAGTACTTC.

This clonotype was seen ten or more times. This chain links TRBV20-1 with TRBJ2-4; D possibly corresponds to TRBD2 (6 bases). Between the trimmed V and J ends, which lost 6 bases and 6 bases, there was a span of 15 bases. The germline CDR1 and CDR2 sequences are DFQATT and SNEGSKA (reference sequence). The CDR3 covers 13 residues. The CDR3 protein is CSATGGLSNIQYF. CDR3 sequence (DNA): TGCAGTGCCACTGGGGGACTTTCAAACATTCAGTACTTC.

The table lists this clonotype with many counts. The DNA for the CDR3 is TGCAGTGCTAGGTCGGTAGCGGGAGGCACAGATACGCAGTATTTT. It encodes CSARSVAGGTDTQYF. This chain joins TRBV20-1 and TRBJ2-3; TRBD2 aligns across 9 bases. The germline V gene encodes CDR1 DFQATT and CDR2 SNEGSKA (reference sequence). J gave up 1 base and V 3 bases, and 5 bases lay outside the gene matches. The CDR3 consists of 15 residues.

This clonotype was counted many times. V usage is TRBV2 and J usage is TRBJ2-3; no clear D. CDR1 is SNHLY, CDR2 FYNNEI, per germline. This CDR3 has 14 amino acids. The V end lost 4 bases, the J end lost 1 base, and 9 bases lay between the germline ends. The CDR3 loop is CASSGSVGTDTQYF. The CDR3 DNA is TGTGCCAGCAGTGGAAGCGTGGGCACAGATACGCAGTATTTT. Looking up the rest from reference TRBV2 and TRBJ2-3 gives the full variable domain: EPEVTQTPSHQVTQMGQEVILRCVPISNHLYFYWYRQILGQKVEFLVSFYNNEISEKSEIFDDQFSVERPDGSNFTLKIRSTKLEDSAMYFCASSGSVGTDTQYFGPGTRLTVL.

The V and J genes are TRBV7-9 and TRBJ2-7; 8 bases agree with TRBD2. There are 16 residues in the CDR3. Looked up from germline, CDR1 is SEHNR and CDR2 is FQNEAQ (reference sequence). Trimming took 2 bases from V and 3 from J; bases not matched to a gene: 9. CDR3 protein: CASSLPPGLVNYEQYF. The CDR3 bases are TGTGCCAGCAGCTTACCTCCGGGACTAGTAAACTACGAGCAGTACTTC.

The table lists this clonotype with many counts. This CDR3 is CASSFQGTVPRETQYF. DNA of the CDR3: TGTGCCAGCAGCTTTCAAGGGACTGTACCTCGAGAGACCCAGTACTTC. The chain carries TRBV7-2 and TRBJ2-5, with a weak D call TRBD2 (6 bases). The ends were cut back, 3 bases at V and 4 bases at J, with 18 bases in the middle. Germline CDR1 is SGHTA and CDR2 is FQGNSA. The CDR3 has 16 residues. Full variable domain (rest looked up from reference TRBV7-2 and TRBJ2-5): GAGVSQSPSNKVTEKGKDVELRCDPISGHTALYWYRQSLGQGLEFLIYFQGNSAPDKSGLPSDRFSAERTGGSVSTLTIQRTQQEDSAVYLCASSFQGTVPRETQYFGPGTRLLVL.

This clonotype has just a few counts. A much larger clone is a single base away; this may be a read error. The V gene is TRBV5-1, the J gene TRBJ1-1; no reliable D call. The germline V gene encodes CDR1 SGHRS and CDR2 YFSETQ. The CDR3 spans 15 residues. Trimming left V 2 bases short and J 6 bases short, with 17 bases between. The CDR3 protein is CASSFDAALNSEAFF. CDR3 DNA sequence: TGCGCCAGCAGCTTCGACGCGGCACTCAACTCTGAAGCTTTCTTT.

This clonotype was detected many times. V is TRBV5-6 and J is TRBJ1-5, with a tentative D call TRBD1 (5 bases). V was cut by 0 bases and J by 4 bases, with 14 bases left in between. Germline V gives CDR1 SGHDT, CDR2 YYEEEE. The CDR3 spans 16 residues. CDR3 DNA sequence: TGTGCCAGCAGCTTGGGACAGTCCGGGACTAATCAGCCCCAGCATTTT. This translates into CASSLGQSGTNQPQHF.

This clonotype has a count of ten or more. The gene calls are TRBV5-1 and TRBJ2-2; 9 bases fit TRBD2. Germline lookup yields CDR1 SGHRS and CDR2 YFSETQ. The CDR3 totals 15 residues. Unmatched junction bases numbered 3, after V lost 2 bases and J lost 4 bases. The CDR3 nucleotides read TGCGCCAGCAGCTTCGCGGGAGGGCCCACCGGGGAGCTGTTTTTT. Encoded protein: CASSFAGGPTGELFF.